What follows describes a single TCR beta chain. The target antigen is unknown. This specimen comes from a study of identical twins. Findings and caveats of the study: For out-of-frame alpha sequences shared by twins, low generation probability was in excess. Out-of-frame beta sequences exhibited a weaker degree of excess twin sharing. Clonotypes of the beta chain that were abundant in cord blood carried fewer insertions (memory repertoires showed none).

V was pared by 4 bases and J by 6 bases, with 10 bases between. The germline CDR1 and CDR2 sequences are SQVTM and ANQGSEA. CDR3 length equals 12 residues. TCRdb passed the 5' RACE reads through MiXCR, listing each CDR3 protein once. This sample carries about 490,000 distinct CDR3 sequences, approximately 14% of them seen once, and the ten largest clones take 0.44%. This sample was shared with a second study, whose subject was yellow fever vaccine responses in identical twins.

The sequence came from a woman younger than 30 in good health. The sample comprised CD4+ T cells sorted from blood. The rearrangement links TRBV29-1 to TRBJ2-1; TRBD1 might be the D (5 bases). The CDR3 nucleotides read TGCAGCGTTGCTAGGGGCCCCAATGAGCAGTTCTTC. Encoded protein: CSVARGPNEQFF.